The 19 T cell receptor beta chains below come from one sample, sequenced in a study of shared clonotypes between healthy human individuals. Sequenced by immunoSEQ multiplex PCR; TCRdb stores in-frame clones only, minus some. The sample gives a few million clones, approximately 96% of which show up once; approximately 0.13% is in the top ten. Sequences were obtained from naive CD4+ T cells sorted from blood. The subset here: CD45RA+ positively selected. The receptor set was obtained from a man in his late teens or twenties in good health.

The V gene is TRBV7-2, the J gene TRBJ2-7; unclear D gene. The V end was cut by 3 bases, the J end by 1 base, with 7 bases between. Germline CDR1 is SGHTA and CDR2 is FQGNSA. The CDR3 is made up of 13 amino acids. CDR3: CASSFTESYEQYF. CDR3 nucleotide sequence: TGTGCCAGCAGCTTTACAGAGTCCTACGAGCAGTACTTC.

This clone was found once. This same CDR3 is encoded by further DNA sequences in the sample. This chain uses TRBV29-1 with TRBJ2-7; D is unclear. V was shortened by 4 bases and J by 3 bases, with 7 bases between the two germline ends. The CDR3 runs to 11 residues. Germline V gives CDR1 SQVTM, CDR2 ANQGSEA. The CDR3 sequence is CSVARDYEQYF. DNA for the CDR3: TGCAGCGTTGCCCGAGACTACGAGCAGTACTTC.

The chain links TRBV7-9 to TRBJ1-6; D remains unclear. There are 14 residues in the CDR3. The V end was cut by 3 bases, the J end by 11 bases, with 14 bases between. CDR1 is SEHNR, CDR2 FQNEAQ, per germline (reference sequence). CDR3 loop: CASSFGGSQAPLHF. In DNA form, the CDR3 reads TGTGCCAGCAGCTTTGGTGGCAGCCAGGCACCCCTCCACTTT.

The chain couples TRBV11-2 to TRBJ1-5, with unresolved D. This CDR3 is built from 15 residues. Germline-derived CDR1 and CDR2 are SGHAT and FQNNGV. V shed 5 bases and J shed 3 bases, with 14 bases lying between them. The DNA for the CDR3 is TGTGCCAGCAGCCTAGGGTGGAGGAACAATCAGCCCCAGCATTTT. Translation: CASSLGWRNNQPQHF.

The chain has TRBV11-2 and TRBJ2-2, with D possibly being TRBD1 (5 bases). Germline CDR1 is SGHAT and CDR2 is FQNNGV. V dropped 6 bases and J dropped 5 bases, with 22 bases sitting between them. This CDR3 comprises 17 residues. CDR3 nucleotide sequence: TGTGCCAGCAGATTGGCACAGGTGATAAGGAAAACCGGGGAGCTGTTTTTT. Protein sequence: CASRLAQVIRKTGELFF.

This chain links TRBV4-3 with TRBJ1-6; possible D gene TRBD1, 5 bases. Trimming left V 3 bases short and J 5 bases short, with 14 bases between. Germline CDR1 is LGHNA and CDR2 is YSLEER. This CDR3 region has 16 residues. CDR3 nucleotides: TGCGCCAGCAGCCAGGGGGTATCGGCCAATAATTCACCCCTCCACTTT. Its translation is CASSQGVSANNSPLHF.

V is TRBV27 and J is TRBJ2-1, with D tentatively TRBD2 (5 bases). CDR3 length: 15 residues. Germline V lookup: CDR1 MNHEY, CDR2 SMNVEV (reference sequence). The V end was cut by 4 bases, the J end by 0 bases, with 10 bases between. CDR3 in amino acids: CASSYGESSYNEQFF. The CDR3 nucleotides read TGTGCCAGCAGTTACGGGGAAAGCTCCTACAATGAGCAGTTCTTC.

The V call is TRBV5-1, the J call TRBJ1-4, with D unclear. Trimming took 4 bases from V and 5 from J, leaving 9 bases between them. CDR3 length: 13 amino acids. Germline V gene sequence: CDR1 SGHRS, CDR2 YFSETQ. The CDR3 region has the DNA TGCGCCAGCAGCCCGGATGGAAATGAAAAACTGTTTTTT. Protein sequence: CASSPDGNEKLFF.

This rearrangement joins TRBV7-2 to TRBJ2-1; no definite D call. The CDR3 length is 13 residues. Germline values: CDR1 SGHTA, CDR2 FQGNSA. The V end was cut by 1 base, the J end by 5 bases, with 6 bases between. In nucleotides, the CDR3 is TGTGCCAGCAGCTTAGGATGGAACAATGAGCAGTTCTTC. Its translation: CASSLGWNNEQFF.

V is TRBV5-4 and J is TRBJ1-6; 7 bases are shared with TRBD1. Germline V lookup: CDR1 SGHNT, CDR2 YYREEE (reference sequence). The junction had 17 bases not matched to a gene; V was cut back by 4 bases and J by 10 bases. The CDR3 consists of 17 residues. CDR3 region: CASSGNRGERLGSPLHF. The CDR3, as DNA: TGTGCCAGCAGCGGAAACAGGGGAGAGCGCCTTGGGTCACCCCTCCACTTT.

The CDR3 region is CAWSVGGATEPAQHF. DNA for the CDR3: TGTGCCTGGAGTGTCGGAGGAGCTACCGAGCCGGCCCAGCATTTT. The chain employs TRBV30 and TRBJ1-5, with D uncertain. This CDR3 comprises 15 residues. Trimming removed 0 bases from V and 11 bases from J, with 20 bases in between. Germline CDR1 reads GTSNPN; CDR2 reads SVGIG (reference sequence).

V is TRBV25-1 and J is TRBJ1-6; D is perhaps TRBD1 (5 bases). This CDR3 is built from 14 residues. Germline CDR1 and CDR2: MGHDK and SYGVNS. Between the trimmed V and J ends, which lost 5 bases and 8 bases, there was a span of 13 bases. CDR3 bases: TGTGCCAGCAGTCTTGGAGGGGACTATTCACCCCTCCACTTT. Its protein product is CASSLGGDYSPLHF.

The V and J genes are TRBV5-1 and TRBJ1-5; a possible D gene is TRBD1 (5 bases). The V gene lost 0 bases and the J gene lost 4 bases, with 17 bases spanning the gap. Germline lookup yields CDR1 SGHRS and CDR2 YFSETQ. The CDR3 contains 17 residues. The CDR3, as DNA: TGCGCCAGCAGCTTGGGAGGGGTTGGAATTTCGAATCAGCCCCAGCATTTT. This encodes CASSLGGVGISNQPQHF. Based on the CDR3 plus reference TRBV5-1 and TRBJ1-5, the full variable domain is KAGVTQTPRYLIKTRGQQVTLSCSPISGHRSVSWYQQTPGQGLQFLFEYFSETQRNKGNFPGRFSGRQFSNSRSEMNVSTLELGDSALYLCASSLGGVGISNQPQHFGDGTRLSIL.

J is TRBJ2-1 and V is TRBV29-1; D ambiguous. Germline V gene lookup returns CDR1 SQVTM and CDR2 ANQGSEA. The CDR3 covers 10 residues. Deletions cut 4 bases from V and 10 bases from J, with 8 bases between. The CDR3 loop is CSVALGEQFF. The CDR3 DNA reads TGCAGCGTTGCGTTAGGGGAGCAGTTCTTC.

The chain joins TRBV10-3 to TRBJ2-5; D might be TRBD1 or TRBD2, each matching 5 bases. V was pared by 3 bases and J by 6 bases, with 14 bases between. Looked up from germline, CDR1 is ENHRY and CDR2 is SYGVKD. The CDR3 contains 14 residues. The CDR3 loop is CAISESVGVKTQYF. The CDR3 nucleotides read TGTGCCATCAGTGAATCGGTGGGGGTGAAGACCCAGTACTTC.

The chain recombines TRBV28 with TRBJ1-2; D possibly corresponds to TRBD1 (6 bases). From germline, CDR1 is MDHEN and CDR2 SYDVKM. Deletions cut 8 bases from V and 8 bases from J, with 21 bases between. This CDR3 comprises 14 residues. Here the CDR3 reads CASLGGGYPRGYTF. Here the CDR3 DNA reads TGTGCCAGCCTAGGGGGGGGGTACCCCCGGGGCTACACCTTC.

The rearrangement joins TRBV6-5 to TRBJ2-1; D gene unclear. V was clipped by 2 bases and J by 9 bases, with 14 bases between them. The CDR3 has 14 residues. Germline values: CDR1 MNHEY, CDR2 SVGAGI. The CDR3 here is CASSYRLYEPEQFF. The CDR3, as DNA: TGTGCCAGCAGTTACAGGTTATACGAGCCTGAGCAGTTCTTC.

CDR3 nucleotides: TGTGCCACCAGCACAGTGGGGTGGGGGATCTCCTACAATGAGCAGTTCTTC. It codes for CATSTVGWGISYNEQFF. The chain employs TRBV15 and TRBJ2-1; D may be TRBD1 or TRBD2 (5 bases each). Germline loops: CDR1 LNHNV, CDR2 YYDKDF (reference sequence). This CDR3 is 17 amino acids long. V was shortened by 4 bases and J by 0 bases, with 16 bases between the two germline ends. The full variable domain, in which reference TRBV15 and TRBJ2-1 provide the parts outside the CDR3, is DAMVIQNPRYQVTQFGKPVTLSCSQTLNHNVMYWYQQKSSQAPKLLFHYYDKDFNNEADTPDNFQSRRPNTSFCFLDIRSPGLGDTAMYLCATSTVGWGISYNEQFFGPGTRLTVL.

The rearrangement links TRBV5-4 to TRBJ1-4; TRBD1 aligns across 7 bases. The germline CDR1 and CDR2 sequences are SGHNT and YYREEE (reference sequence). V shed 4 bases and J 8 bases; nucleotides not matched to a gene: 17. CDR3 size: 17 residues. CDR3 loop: CASSPRGGGKGSEKLFF. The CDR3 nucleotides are TGTGCCAGCAGCCCTAGAGGGGGCGGAAAGGGGAGCGAAAAACTGTTTTTT.